These 26 T cell receptor beta chains were all obtained from the same sample, sequenced in a study of T cell changes during pregnancy in multiple sclerosis. The method was immunoSEQ multiplex PCR; TCRdb's version includes in-frame clones alone and lacks a portion of them. The sample holds roughly 60,000 clones, 95% to 97% seen once. Sequencing used CD8+ T cells from peripheral blood mononuclear cells, obtained after pregnancy. All receptors derive from a female donor with multiple sclerosis, enrolled in a pregnancy study.

This clone was recorded only once. This chain uses TRBV30 with TRBJ2-7, with unresolved D. This CDR3 spans 13 amino acids. Germline CDR1 reads GTSNPN; CDR2 reads SVGIG (reference sequence). V was pared by 4 bases and J by 0 bases, with 10 bases between. This CDR3 is CAWITENSYEQYF. In DNA, the CDR3 is TGTGCCTGGATCACCGAGAACTCCTACGAGCAGTACTTC.

The genes are TRBV19 and TRBJ2-3; TRBD2 matches at 12 bases. Germline loops: CDR1 LNHDA, CDR2 SQIVND (reference sequence). J was trimmed by 1 base and V by 4 bases; bases with no gene match: 3. The CDR3 length is 16 residues. CDR3 DNA: TGTGCCAGTAGTAACCGACTAGCGGGGGGCACAGATACGCAGTATTTT. Translating it yields CASSNRLAGGTDTQYF.

This chain links TRBV4-2 with TRBJ2-3; possible D gene TRBD2, 5 bases. V was pared by 1 base and J by 2 bases, with 10 bases between. CDR3 length equals 15 residues. Germline V gene sequence: CDR1 LGHNA, CDR2 YNFKEQ. The CDR3 loop reads CASSQVEGNTDTQYF. In DNA, the CDR3 is TGTGCCAGCAGCCAAGTCGAGGGCAACACAGATACGCAGTATTTT.

The V gene is TRBV29-1, the J gene TRBJ2-7, with 9 bases that match TRBD1. V lost 4 bases, J lost 6 bases, and 10 bases stayed unmatched. CDR3 length equals 14 residues. Per germline, CDR1 SQVTM and CDR2 ANQGSEA. Here the CDR3 DNA reads TGCAGCGTTGGGGGGACAGGGAGCAGTAGCGAGCAGTACTTC. As protein: CSVGGTGSSSEQYF.

The CDR3: CASSDYAGYEQYF. CDR3 nucleotides: TGTGCCAGCAGTGATTATGCGGGTTACGAGCAGTACTTC. The chain employs TRBV2 and TRBJ2-7, with D perhaps TRBD2 (5 bases). Germline V gene data show CDR1 as SNHLY and CDR2 as FYNNEI. Deletions cut 3 bases from V and 4 bases from J, with 10 bases between. The CDR3 consists of 13 residues.

With respect to this clone: Additional DNA sequences in this sample encode the identical CDR3. This chain links TRBV29-1 with TRBJ2-5; D not certain. The CDR3 length is 11 residues. Between the trimmed V and J ends, which lost 4 bases and 5 bases, there was a span of 8 bases. Germline V CDR1 and CDR2: SQVTM, ANQGSEA. CDR3 in amino acids: CSVGPGETQYF. CDR3 coding DNA: TGCAGCGTTGGTCCCGGGGAGACCCAGTACTTC.

V is TRBV29-1 and J is TRBJ2-2; 8 nucleotides line up with TRBD1. Germline values: CDR1 SQVTM, CDR2 ANQGSEA. The CDR3 consists of 13 residues. Trimming removed 4 bases from V and 5 bases from J; junction bases left unmatched: 3. CDR3 residues: CSVGTGRTGELFF. The DNA for the CDR3 is TGCAGCGTTGGGACAGGGAGAACCGGGGAGCTGTTTTTT.

This clone appeared once. V gene TRBV7-6 combines with J gene TRBJ2-3; TRBD2 agrees at 9 bases. Germline trimming cut 5 bases from V and 4 bases from J; bases unmatched to any gene: 19. The CDR3 is 19 amino acids. CDR1 and CDR2 from the germline V gene are SGHVS and FNYEAQ. CDR3 residues: CASSPPGVAGEVRPDTQYF. CDR3 nucleotides: TGTGCCAGCAGCCCTCCGGGGGTAGCGGGAGAGGTCAGGCCAGATACGCAGTATTTT. Full variable domain (rest looked up from reference TRBV7-6 and TRBJ2-3): GAGVSQSPRYKVTKRGQDVALRCDPISGHVSLYWYRQALGQGPEFLTYFNYEAQQDKSGLPNDRFSAERPEGSISTLTIQRTEQRDSAMYRCASSPPGVAGEVRPDTQYFGPGTRLTVL.

In DNA, the CDR3 is TGTGCCAGCAGTTTACCGGGGAACTCCTACGAGCAGTACTTC. Translated: CASSLPGNSYEQYF. The chain is built from TRBV27 and TRBJ2-7; D perhaps matches TRBD2 (5 bases). This CDR3 region has 14 residues. Germline assignment: CDR1 MNHEY and CDR2 SMNVEV (reference sequence). V lost 2 bases and J lost 0, with 8 bases in between.

V usage is TRBV9 and J usage is TRBJ1-1; 7 nucleotides line up with TRBD1. Germline V gives CDR1 SGDLS, CDR2 YYNGEE. The V segment lost 3 bases and the J segment 6 bases; nucleotides outside the gene matches: 17. The CDR3 contains 17 residues. The CDR3 nucleotides are TGTGCCAGCAGCGGGGGGAGAGCTCAGGGGGTGGAGGCTGAAGCTTTCTTT. Protein product: CASSGGRAQGVEAEAFF.

The DNA for the CDR3 is TGTGCCAGCAGGACTAGCGGAACCCAAGAGACCCAGTACTTC. Amino acid sequence: CASRTSGTQETQYF. J is TRBJ2-5 and V is TRBV5-4; TRBD2 matches 9 bases. This CDR3 has 14 residues. Germline V lookup: CDR1 SGHNT, CDR2 YYREEE (reference sequence). Trimming removed 5 bases from V and 1 base from J; junction bases left unmatched: 3.

CDR3: CASSGSEETQYF. The CDR3 DNA sequence: TGTGCCTCTAGCGGGAGTGAGGAGACCCAGTACTTC. J is TRBJ2-5 and V is TRBV28; TRBD2 matches 10 bases. Germline CDR1 is MDHEN and CDR2 is SYDVKM. Germline trimming cut 11 bases from V and 5 bases from J; bases unmatched to any gene: 5. The CDR3 length is 12 residues.

The chain joins TRBV7-9 to TRBJ2-5; perhaps TRBD1 as D (6 bases). Germline V gene data show CDR1 as SEHNR and CDR2 as FQNEAQ (reference sequence). V shed 5 bases and J shed 0 bases, with 16 bases lying between them. The CDR3 is made up of 16 amino acids. CDR3 nucleotide sequence: TGTGCCAGCAGCCCTCCGGACAGCTCGTACCAAGAGACCCAGTACTTC. It codes for CASSPPDSSYQETQYF.

The chain uses TRBV7-6 and TRBJ1-2, with 7 bases that match TRBD1. Germline assignment: CDR1 SGHVS and CDR2 FNYEAQ. With 8 bases clipped from V and 4 bases from J, the junction kept 10 bases outside the gene matches. This CDR3 is 14 amino acids long. CDR3 region: CASGSTGPPYGYTF. CDR3 nucleotides: TGTGCCAGCGGATCGACAGGGCCCCCCTATGGCTACACCTTC.

The table lists this clone with a count of one. The chain recombines TRBV7-9 with TRBJ1-5, with D maybe TRBD1 (5 bases). Deletions cut 5 bases from V and 3 bases from J, with 11 bases between. The CDR3 is 14 residues long. CDR1 SEHNR and CDR2 FQNEAQ come from the germline V gene (reference sequence). The CDR3 nucleotides are TGTGCCAGCAGCCCAGACAGCTACAATCAGCCCCAGCATTTT. Its protein product is CASSPDSYNQPQHF.

This rearrangement joins TRBV5-8 to TRBJ2-1; 7 bases are shared with TRBD2. CDR1 SGHTS and CDR2 YDEGEE come from the germline V gene. This CDR3 has 15 amino acids. Unmatched junction bases numbered 9, after V lost 3 bases and J lost 6 bases. The CDR3 nucleotides read TGTGCCAGCAGCTCCCCTCCGGGAGGCTCCAATGAGCAGTTCTTC. Its protein product is CASSSPPGGSNEQFF.

This clone occurred a few times. The chain combines TRBV4-3 with TRBJ1-2; no reliable D call. V was pared by 2 bases and J by 5 bases, with 6 bases between. Germline V gives CDR1 LGHNA, CDR2 YSLEER. CDR3 length: 12 amino acids. CDR3 bases: TGCGCCAGCAGCCAAAACTCGTATGGCTACACCTTC. It is translated as CASSQNSYGYTF.

The DNA of the CDR3 is TGTGCCAGCAGCGAAATCGGGGGGAATCAGCCCCAGCATTTT. Its protein is CASSEIGGNQPQHF. This sequence joins TRBV7-8 and TRBJ1-5; tentative D call: TRBD1 (5 bases). The V end was cut by 5 bases, the J end by 4 bases, with 12 bases between. This CDR3 region has 14 residues. Germline CDR1 reads SGHVS; CDR2 reads FQNEAQ.

This chain joins TRBV7-2 and TRBJ1-1, with D possibly matching TRBD1 (6 bases). Per germline, CDR1 SGHTA and CDR2 FQGNSA. The CDR3 spans 18 residues. V lost 0 bases to trimming and J lost 6 bases, with 23 bases between them. The CDR3 DNA follows: TGTGCCAGCAGCTTAGCGCTAAAAGTGGGACACCTTTGGGCTGAAGCTTTCTTT. Residues: CASSLALKVGHLWAEAFF.

This clone has just one count. This chain uses TRBV6-1 with TRBJ1-2, with TRBD1 matching 7 bases. Unmatched junction bases numbered 15, after V lost 2 bases and J lost 3 bases. The CDR3 has 18 residues. Germline V CDR1 and CDR2: MNHNS, SASEGT. Here the CDR3 DNA reads TGTGCCAGCAGTGAATCCCCCGCAGACAGGGAGGAAGACTATGGCTACACCTTC. This encodes CASSESPADREEDYGYTF.

V is TRBV2 and J is TRBJ1-6; 9 positions match TRBD1. The CDR3 consists of 14 residues. CDR1 SNHLY and CDR2 FYNNEI come from the germline V gene. The V gene end was trimmed by 3 bases and the J gene end by 8 bases; junction bases not matched to a gene: 2. CDR3 in amino acids: CASSDWDRDSPLHF. The DNA for the CDR3 is TGTGCCAGCAGTGACTGGGACAGGGATTCACCCCTCCACTTT.

The genes are TRBV28 and TRBJ2-3; 9 bases map to TRBD2. With 1 base clipped from V and 0 bases from J, the junction kept 11 bases outside the gene matches. Germline-derived CDR1 and CDR2 are MDHEN and SYDVKM. CDR3 length: 19 amino acids. The chain's CDR3 is CASSLYVAGADGSTDTQYF. The CDR3 DNA is TGTGCCAGCAGTTTATATGTAGCGGGAGCTGATGGGAGCACAGATACGCAGTATTTT.

The chain combines TRBV19 with TRBJ2-1; D possibly corresponds to TRBD1 (7 bases). V was cut by 6 bases and J by 0 bases, with 12 bases left in between. Germline-derived CDR1 and CDR2 are LNHDA and SQIVND (reference sequence). This CDR3 has 15 amino acids. The CDR3 nucleotides are TGTGCCAGTAGGGGGGGACAGAGCTCCTACAATGAGCAGTTCTTC. Translated: CASRGGQSSYNEQFF.

CDR3 DNA: TGTGCCAGCACTCAATACATTTTCCGGAGTTATGGCTACACCTTC. This codes for CASTQYIFRSYGYTF. This chain uses TRBV2 with TRBJ1-2; the D is unclear. Between the trimmed V and J ends, which lost 7 bases and 5 bases, there was a span of 20 bases. Germline CDR1 reads SNHLY; CDR2 reads FYNNEI. The CDR3 covers 15 residues.

The rearrangement uses TRBV29-1 and TRBJ2-1; 16 nucleotides agree with TRBD2. Looked up from germline, CDR1 is SQVTM and CDR2 is ANQGSEA. The CDR3 totals 18 residues. V shed 0 bases, J shed 6 bases, and the junction held 8 bases outside the gene matches. The CDR3 region is CSVEEGLAGGPNFNEQFF. DNA of the CDR3: TGCAGCGTTGAAGAGGGACTAGCGGGAGGGCCAAACTTCAATGAGCAGTTCTTC.

The genes are TRBV19 and TRBJ1-1; D not certain. V dropped 6 bases and J dropped 0 bases, with 8 bases sitting between them. The CDR3 contains 13 residues. CDR1 is LNHDA, CDR2 SQIVND, per germline (reference sequence). CDR3 nucleotides: TGTGCCAGTAGGGCGGCCGTGAACACTGAAGCTTTCTTT. Its translation is CASRAAVNTEAFF.